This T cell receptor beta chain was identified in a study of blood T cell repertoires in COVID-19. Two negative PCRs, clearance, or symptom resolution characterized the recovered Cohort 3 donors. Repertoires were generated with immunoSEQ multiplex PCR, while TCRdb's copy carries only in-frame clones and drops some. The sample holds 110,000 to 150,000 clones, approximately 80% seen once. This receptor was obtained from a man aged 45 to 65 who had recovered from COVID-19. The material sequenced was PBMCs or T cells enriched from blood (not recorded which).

The DNA of the CDR3 is TGTGCCACCAGCCTACAGGGGGCGCGAGATGAAAAACTGTTTTTT. Its translation is CATSLQGARDEKLFF. This sequence joins TRBV15 and TRBJ1-4; 9 bases fit TRBD1. With V trimmed by 5 bases and J by 6 bases, 7 bases remained unmatched. CDR1 and CDR2 from the germline V gene are LNHNV and YYDKDF (reference sequence). The CDR3 totals 15 residues.